These 7 T cell receptor beta chains were all obtained from the same sample, sequenced in a study of shared clonotypes between healthy human individuals. Only in-frame clones appear in the TCRdb table, and some are missing; sequencing was by immunoSEQ multiplex PCR. The sample includes about 2.4 million clones, approximately 92% seen only once; the top ten take 0.13% to 0.15%. Sequenced: naive CD4+ T cells sorted from blood. The subset: CD45RA+ positively selected. The receptors were sampled from a man aged 18 to 30 in good health.

V is TRBV30 and J is TRBJ2-7; D not resolved. The germline V gene has CDR1 GTSNPN and CDR2 SVGIG (reference sequence). This CDR3 is 10 amino acids long. V shed 2 bases and J shed 6 bases, with 5 bases lying between them. The CDR3 loop is CAWSRREQYF. CDR3 nucleotides: TGTGCCTGGAGTAGGCGCGAGCAGTACTTC.

A few counts support this clone. The chain recombines TRBV2 with TRBJ2-7; D not resolved. The germline V gene has CDR1 SNHLY and CDR2 FYNNEI. V lost 7 bases and J lost 2, with 6 bases in between. The length of the CDR3 is 11 residues. The CDR3 region is CASNPPYEQYF. The DNA of the CDR3 is TGTGCCAGCAATCCCCCCTACGAGCAGTACTTC.

The chain is built from TRBV28 and TRBJ2-6; 8 bases fit TRBD1. Trimming cost V 6 bases and J 0 bases; bases outside gene matches: 13. Germline CDR1 and CDR2: MDHEN and SYDVKM. The CDR3 loop spans 19 amino acids. CDR3 bases: TGTGCCAGCAGCCGACTTTGGACAGGGCCCAGCTCTGGGGCCAACGTCCTGACTTTC. It specifies CASSRLWTGPSSGANVLTF.

This sequence joins TRBV25-1 and TRBJ2-2; 10 bases agree with TRBD2. There are 17 residues in the CDR3. CDR1 is MGHDK and CDR2 is SYGVNS in the germline V gene. With 0 bases clipped from V and 5 bases from J, the junction kept 6 bases outside the gene matches. CDR3 in DNA: TGTGCCAGCAGTGAATATAAGCTAGCGGGAGCTACCGGGGAGCTGTTTTTT. Translation gives CASSEYKLAGATGELFF.

This clone was observed a single time. The chain couples TRBV27 to TRBJ2-1; perhaps TRBD1 as D (6 bases). In germline, CDR1 is MNHEY, CDR2 SMNVEV (reference sequence). CDR3 length equals 15 residues. Trimming took 6 bases from V and 5 from J, leaving 17 bases between them. The CDR3 sequence: CASRYQGLWDNEQFF. In DNA, the CDR3 is TGTGCCAGCAGATATCAGGGGTTATGGGACAATGAGCAGTTCTTC.

The V call is TRBV11-1, the J call TRBJ2-7; D gene ambiguous. The germline V gene encodes CDR1 SGHAT and CDR2 FQDESV (reference sequence). The CDR3 totals 13 residues. V lost 3 bases and J 2 bases, leaving 8 bases between the germline ends. CDR3: CASSLSEPYEQYF. The CDR3 nucleotides read TGTGCCAGCAGCTTGTCAGAACCCTACGAGCAGTACTTC.

The chain joins TRBV6-1 to TRBJ2-7; maybe TRBD1 (6 bases). The CDR3 is 12 amino acids. Germline loops: CDR1 MNHNS, CDR2 SASEGT. The V end was cut by 6 bases, the J end by 5 bases, with 11 bases between. CDR3 amino acids: CASSQQGHEQYF. Written as DNA, the CDR3 is TGTGCCAGCAGCCAACAGGGCCACGAGCAGTACTTC.